Listed below are T cell receptor beta chains from one sample, sequenced in a study of blood T cell repertoires in COVID-19. Method: immunoSEQ multiplex PCR; TCRdb's copy keeps in-frame clones and lacks some. The data contain tens of thousands of clones, approximately 87% of them singletons. Sequenced input: peripheral blood. All receptors come from a woman in her sixties with COVID-19, enrolled during active disease. Both conserved end residues are part of each CDR3. Each record gives: CDR3 DNA, CDR3 protein, D gene, CDR3 length, J gene, V gene, clone size. D genes are given only for firm matches. Clone size is stated in some rows and not others, as once, few, many or a class when expanded.

TGCGCCAGCAGCTCAGGGGGCTACGAGCAGTACTTC	CASSSGGYEQYF	TRBD1	12	TRBJ2-7	TRBV5-1	NA
TGTGCCATCGGAAGGGGGGGGCACTATGGCTACACCTTC	CAIGRGGHYGYTF	NA	13	TRBJ1-2	TRBV28	NA
TGTGCCTGGGGGCGGTCCTACGAGCAGTACTTC	CAWGRSYEQYF	NA	11	TRBJ2-7	TRBV30	NA
TGTGCCAGCAGACCGACAGGGGGGGTTGAAAAACTGTTTTTT	CASRPTGGVEKLFF	TRBD1	14	TRBJ1-4	TRBV6-5	NA
TGCGCCAGCAGCCAATTTCAACAGGGCACCGGGGAGCTGTTTTTT	CASSQFQQGTGELFF	NA	15	TRBJ2-2	TRBV4-1	few
TGTGCCTGGAGTTGGTCTGTCCTCGGAGAATATGGCTACACCTTC	CAWSWSVLGEYGYTF	NA	15	TRBJ1-2	TRBV30	NA
TGTGCCAGCAGTGGACAGGGGGGTCTAATGGGTGGAAACACCATATATTTT	CASSGQGGLMGGNTIYF	TRBD1	17	TRBJ1-3	TRBV6-1	NA
TGTGCCAGCAGCCGGGGACAGTCGGATTCACCCCTCCACTTT	CASSRGQSDSPLHF	TRBD1	14	TRBJ1-6	TRBV7-6	NA
TGCAGTGCTAGTCGGAATCAGCCCCAGCATTTT	CSASRNQPQHF	NA	11	TRBJ1-5	TRBV20-1	NA
TGCGCCAGCAGCTTGACTAGCGGGAGAGAGACCCAGTACTTC	CASSLTSGRETQYF	TRBD2	14	TRBJ2-5	TRBV5-1	NA
TGCGCCAGCAGCTTGACAGAGAACACTGAAGCTTTCTTT	CASSLTENTEAFF	NA	13	TRBJ1-1	TRBV5-1	NA
TGTGCCAGCAGCCTTGGTAGCAGCTACGAGCAGTACTTC	CASSLGSSYEQYF	NA	13	TRBJ2-7	TRBV5-4	NA
TGTGCCAGCAGGGGACAGGGAGTGGATAATGAAAAACTGTTTTTT	CASRGQGVDNEKLFF	TRBD1	15	TRBJ1-4	TRBV6-5	once
TGTGCCAGCAGTTTCCTGCTTAGTAATTCACCCCTCCACTTT	CASSFLLSNSPLHF	NA	14	TRBJ1-6	TRBV27	NA
TGTGCCAGCAGTGTTAGGGGCACTCGCCGTGCTGAAGCTTTCTTT	CASSVRGTRRAEAFF	NA	15	TRBJ1-1	TRBV2	NA
TGTGCCAGCAGCCCCGGGGGGGGTATTAGGGCTGAAGCTTTCTTT	CASSPGGGIRAEAFF	NA	15	TRBJ1-1	TRBV7-8	NA